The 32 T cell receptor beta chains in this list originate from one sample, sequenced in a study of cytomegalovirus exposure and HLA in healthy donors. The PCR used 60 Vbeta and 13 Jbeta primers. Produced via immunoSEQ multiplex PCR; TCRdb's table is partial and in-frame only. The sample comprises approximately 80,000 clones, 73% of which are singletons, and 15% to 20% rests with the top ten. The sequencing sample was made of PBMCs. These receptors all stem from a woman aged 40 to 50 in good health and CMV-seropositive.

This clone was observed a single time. The CDR3 sequence is CASSSGGNEQYF. For the CDR3, the DNA is TGTGCCAGCTCGTCGGGAGGGAACGAGCAGTACTTC. This chain links TRBV2 with TRBJ2-7, with 8 nucleotides matching TRBD2. V lost 8 bases and J lost 5; bases outside the gene matches: 5. This CDR3 has 12 amino acids. Germline CDR1 is SNHLY and CDR2 is FYNNEI.

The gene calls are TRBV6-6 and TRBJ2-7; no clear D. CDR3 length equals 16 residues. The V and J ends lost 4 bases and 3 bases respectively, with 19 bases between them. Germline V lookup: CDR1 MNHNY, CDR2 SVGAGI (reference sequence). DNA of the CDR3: TGTGCCAGCAGTTCGGAAACCGTAGACAAGCACTACGAGCAGTACTTC. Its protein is CASSSETVDKHYEQYF.

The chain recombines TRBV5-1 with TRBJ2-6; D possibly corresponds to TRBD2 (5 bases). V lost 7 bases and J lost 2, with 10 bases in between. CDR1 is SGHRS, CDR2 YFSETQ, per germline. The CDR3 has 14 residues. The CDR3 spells CASLRDPGANVLTF. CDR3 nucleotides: TGCGCCAGCCTGAGGGATCCTGGGGCCAACGTCCTGACTTTC.

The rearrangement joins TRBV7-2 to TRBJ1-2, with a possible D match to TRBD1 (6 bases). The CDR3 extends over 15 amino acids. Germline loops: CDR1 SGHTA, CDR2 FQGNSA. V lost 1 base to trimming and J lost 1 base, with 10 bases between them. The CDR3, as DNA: TGTGCCAGCAGCTTAGAAGACAGGAATAACTATGGCTACACCTTC. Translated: CASSLEDRNNYGYTF.

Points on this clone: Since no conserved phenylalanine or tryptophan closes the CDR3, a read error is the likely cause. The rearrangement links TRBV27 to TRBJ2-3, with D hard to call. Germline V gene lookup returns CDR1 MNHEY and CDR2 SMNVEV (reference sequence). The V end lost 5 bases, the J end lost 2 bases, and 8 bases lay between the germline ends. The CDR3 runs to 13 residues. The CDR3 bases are TGTGCCAGCAGTGGAAAGCACACAGATACGCAGTATGTT. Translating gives CASSGKHTDTQYV.

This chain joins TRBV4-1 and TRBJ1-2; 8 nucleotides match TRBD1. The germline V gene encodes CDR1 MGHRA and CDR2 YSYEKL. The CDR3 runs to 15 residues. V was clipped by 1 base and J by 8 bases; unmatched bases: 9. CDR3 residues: CASSQVSQGAGGYTF. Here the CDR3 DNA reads TGCGCCAGCAGCCAAGTATCGCAGGGGGCGGGGGGCTACACCTTC.

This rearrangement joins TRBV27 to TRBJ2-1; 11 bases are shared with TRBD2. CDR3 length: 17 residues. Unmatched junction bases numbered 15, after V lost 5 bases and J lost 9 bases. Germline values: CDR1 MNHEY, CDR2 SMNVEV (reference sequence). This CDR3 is CASSTPPGTSGIGEQFF. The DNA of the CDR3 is TGTGCCAGCAGTACCCCTCCCGGGACTAGCGGTATTGGTGAGCAGTTCTTC.

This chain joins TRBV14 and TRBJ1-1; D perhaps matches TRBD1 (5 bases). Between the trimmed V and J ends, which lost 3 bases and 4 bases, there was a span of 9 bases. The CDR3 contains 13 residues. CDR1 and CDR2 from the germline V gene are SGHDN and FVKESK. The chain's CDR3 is CASSQQGVTEAFF. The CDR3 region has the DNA TGTGCCAGCAGCCAGCAGGGTGTCACTGAAGCTTTCTTT. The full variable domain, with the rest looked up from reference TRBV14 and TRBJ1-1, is EAGVTQFPSHSVIEKGQTVTLRCDPISGHDNLYWYRRVMGKEIKFLLHFVKESKQDESGMPNNRFLAERTGGTYSTLKVQPAELEDSGVYFCASSQQGVTEAFFGQGTRLTVV.

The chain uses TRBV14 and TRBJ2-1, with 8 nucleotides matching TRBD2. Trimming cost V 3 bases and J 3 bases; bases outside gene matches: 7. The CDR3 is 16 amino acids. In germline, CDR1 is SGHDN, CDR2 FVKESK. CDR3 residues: CASSQMSGRVYNEQFF. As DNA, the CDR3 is TGTGCCAGCAGCCAGATGAGCGGGAGAGTCTACAATGAGCAGTTCTTC.

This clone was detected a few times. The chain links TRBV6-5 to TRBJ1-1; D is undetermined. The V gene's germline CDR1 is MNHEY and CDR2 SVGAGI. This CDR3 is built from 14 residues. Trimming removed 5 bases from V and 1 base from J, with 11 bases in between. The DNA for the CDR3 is TGTGCCAGCAGTCATAAGACACCGAACACTGAAGCTTTCTTT. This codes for CASSHKTPNTEAFF.

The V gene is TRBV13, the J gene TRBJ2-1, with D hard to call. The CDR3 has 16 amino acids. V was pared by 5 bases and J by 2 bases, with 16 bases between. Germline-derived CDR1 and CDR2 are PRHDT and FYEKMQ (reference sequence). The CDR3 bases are TGTGCCAGCAGCCTGCGTGAGGTTGTAACCTACAATGAGCAGTTCTTC. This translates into CASSLREVVTYNEQFF.

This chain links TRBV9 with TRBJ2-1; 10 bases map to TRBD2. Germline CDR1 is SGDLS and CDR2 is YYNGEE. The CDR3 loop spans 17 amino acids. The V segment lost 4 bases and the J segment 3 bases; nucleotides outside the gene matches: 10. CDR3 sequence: CASSPIAGGSNYNEQFF. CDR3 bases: TGTGCCAGCAGCCCCATAGCGGGGGGCTCCAACTACAATGAGCAGTTCTTC.

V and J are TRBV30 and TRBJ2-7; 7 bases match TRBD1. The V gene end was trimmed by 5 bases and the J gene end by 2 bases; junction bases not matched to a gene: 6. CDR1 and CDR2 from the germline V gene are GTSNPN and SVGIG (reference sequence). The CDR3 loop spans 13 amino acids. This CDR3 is CAWGTGDPYEQYF. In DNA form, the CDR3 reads TGTGCCTGGGGAACAGGGGACCCCTACGAGCAGTACTTC.

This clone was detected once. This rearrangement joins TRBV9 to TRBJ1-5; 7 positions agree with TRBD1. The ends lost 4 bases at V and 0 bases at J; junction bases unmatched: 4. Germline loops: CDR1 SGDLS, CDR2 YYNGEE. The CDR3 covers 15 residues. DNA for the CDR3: TGTGCCAGCAGCCCGACAGGGTATAGCAATCAGCCCCAGCATTTT. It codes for CASSPTGYSNQPQHF. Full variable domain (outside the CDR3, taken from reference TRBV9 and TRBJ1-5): DSGVTQTPKHLITATGQRVTLRCSPRSGDLSVYWYQQSLDQGLQFLIQYYNGEERAKGNILERFSAQQFPDLHSELNLSSLELGDSALYFCASSPTGYSNQPQHFGDGTRLSIL.

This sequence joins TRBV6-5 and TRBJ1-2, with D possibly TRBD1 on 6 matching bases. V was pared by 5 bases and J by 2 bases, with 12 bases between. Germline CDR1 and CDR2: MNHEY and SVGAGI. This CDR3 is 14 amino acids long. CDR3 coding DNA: TGTGCCAGCAGTCGGGACAAGGGGAACTATGGCTACACCTTC. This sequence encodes CASSRDKGNYGYTF.

The CDR3 protein is CASSVRGYSPLHF. The CDR3, as DNA: TGTGCCAGCAGCGTCAGAGGATATTCACCCCTCCACTTT. The chain uses TRBV7-2 and TRBJ1-6; no firm D call. V was trimmed by 5 bases and J by 8 bases, leaving 10 bases between them. The length of the CDR3 is 13 residues. Germline lookup yields CDR1 SGHTA and CDR2 FQGNSA. Looking up the rest from reference TRBV7-2 and TRBJ1-6 gives the full variable domain: GAGVSQSPSNKVTEKGKDVELRCDPISGHTALYWYRQSLGQGLEFLIYFQGNSAPDKSGLPSDRFSAERTGGSVSTLTIQRTQQEDSAVYLCASSVRGYSPLHFGNGTRLTVT.

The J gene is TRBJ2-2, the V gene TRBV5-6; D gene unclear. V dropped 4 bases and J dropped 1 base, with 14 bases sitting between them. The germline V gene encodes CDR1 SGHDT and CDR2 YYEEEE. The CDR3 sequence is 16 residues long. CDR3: CASSDSRSGNTGELFF. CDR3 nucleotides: TGTGCCAGCAGCGATTCCAGATCGGGGAACACCGGGGAGCTGTTTTTT.

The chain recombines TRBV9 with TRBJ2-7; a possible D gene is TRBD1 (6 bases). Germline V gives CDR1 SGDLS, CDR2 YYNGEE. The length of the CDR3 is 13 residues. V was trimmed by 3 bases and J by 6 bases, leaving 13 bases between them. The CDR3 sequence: CASSGHTGSEQYF. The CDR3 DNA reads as TGTGCCAGCAGCGGGCATACAGGGTCCGAGCAGTACTTC.

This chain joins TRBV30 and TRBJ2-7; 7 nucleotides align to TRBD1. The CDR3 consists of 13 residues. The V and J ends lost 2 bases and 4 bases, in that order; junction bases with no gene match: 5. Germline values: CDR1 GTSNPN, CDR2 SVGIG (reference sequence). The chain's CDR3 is CAWSRQGSYEQYF. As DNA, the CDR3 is TGTGCCTGGAGTCGACAGGGCTCGTACGAGCAGTACTTC.

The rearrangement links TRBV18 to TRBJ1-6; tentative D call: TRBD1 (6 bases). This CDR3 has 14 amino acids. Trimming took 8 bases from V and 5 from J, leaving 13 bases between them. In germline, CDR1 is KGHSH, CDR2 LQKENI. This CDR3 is CASNRDTNNSPLHF. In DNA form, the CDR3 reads TGTGCCAGCAACCGGGACACCAATAATTCACCCCTCCACTTT.

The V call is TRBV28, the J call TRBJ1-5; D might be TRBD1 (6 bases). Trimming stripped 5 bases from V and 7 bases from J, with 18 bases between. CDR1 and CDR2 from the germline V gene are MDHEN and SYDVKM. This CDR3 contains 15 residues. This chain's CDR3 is CASSATGKINQPQHF. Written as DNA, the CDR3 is TGTGCCAGCAGTGCAACAGGGAAAATAAACCAGCCCCAGCATTTT.

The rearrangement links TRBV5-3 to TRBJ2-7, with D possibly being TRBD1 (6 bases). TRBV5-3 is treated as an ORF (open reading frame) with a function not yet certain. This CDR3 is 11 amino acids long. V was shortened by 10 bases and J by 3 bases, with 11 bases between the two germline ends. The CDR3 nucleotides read TGTGCCTACAGGGTTATCTACGAGCAGTACTTC. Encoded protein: CAYRVIYEQYF.

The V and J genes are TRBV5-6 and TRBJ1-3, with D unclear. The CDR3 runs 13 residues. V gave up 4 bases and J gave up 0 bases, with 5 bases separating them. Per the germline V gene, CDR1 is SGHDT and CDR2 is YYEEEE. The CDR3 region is CASSRDSGNTIYF. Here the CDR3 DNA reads TGTGCCAGCAGCCGGGACTCTGGAAACACCATATATTTT.

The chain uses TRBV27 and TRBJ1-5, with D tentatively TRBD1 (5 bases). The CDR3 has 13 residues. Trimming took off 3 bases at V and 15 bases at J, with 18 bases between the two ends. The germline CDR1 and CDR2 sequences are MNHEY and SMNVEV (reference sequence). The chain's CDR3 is CASSFSSGQGRHF. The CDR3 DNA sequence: TGTGCCAGCAGTTTCTCCTCCGGGCAGGGAAGGCATTTT.

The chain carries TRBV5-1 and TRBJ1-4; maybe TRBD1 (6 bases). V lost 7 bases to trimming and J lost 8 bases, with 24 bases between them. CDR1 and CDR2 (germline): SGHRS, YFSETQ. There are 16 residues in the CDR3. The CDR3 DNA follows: TGCGCCAGCGGTACTGGGACATCAAATTGGGGGGAAAAACTGTTTTTT. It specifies CASGTGTSNWGEKLFF. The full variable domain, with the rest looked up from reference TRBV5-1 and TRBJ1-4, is KAGVTQTPRYLIKTRGQQVTLSCSPISGHRSVSWYQQTPGQGLQFLFEYFSETQRNKGNFPGRFSGRQFSNSRSEMNVSTLELGDSALYLCASGTGTSNWGEKLFFGSGTQLSVL.

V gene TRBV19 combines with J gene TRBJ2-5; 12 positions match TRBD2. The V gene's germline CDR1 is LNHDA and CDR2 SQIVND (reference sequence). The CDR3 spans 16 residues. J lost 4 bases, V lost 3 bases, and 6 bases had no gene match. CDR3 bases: TGTGCCAGTAGTATCGGCCTAGCGGGAGGGCGAGAGACCCAGTACTTC. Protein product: CASSIGLAGGRETQYF.

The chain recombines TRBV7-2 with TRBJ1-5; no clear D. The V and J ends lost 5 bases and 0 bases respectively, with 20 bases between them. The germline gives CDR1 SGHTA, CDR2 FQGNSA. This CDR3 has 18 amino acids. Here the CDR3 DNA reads TGTGCCAGCAGCAGAATATCCCCCAGTTCTTATAGCAATCAGCCCCAGCATTTT. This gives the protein CASSRISPSSYSNQPQHF. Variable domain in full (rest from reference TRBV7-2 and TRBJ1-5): GAGVSQSPSNKVTEKGKDVELRCDPISGHTALYWYRQSLGQGLEFLIYFQGNSAPDKSGLPSDRFSAERTGGSVSTLTIQRTQQEDSAVYLCASSRISPSSYSNQPQHFGDGTRLSIL.

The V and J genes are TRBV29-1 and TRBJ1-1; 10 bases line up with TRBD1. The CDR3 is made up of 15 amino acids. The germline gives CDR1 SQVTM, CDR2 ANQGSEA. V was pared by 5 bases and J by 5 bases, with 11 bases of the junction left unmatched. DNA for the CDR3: TGCAGCGTTCAGACAGGGGGCGTTTTTGGGACTGAAGCTTTCTTT. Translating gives CSVQTGGVFGTEAFF.

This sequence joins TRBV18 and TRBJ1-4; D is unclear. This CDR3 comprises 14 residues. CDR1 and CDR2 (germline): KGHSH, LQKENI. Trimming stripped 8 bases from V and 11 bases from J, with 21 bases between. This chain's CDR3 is CASRETQPSVKLFF. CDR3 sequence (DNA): TGTGCCAGCCGGGAGACACAGCCGTCAGTCAAACTGTTTTTT.

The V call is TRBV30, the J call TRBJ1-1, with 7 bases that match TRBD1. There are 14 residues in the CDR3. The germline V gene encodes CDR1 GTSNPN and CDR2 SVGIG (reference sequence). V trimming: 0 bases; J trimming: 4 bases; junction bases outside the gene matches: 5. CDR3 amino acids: CAWSVQSGGTEAFF. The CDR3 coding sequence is TGTGCCTGGAGTGTACAGTCAGGGGGCACTGAAGCTTTCTTT.

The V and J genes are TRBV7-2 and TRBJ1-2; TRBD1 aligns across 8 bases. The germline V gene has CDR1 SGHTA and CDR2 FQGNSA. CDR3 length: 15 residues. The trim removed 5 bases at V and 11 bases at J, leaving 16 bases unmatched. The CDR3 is CASSPQQGDSLGYTF. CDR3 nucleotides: TGTGCCAGCAGCCCCCAACAGGGGGATTCGCTTGGTTACACCTTC.

The CDR3 sequence: CASSYGGNTGELFF. The DNA for the CDR3 is TGCGCCAGCAGCTACGGGGGGAACACCGGGGAGCTGTTTTTT. The rearrangement uses TRBV5-1 and TRBJ2-2; possible D gene TRBD2, 6 bases. Trimming removed 3 bases at V and 1 base at J, with 7 bases between. The CDR3 covers 14 residues. Germline V gene lookup returns CDR1 SGHRS and CDR2 YFSETQ.